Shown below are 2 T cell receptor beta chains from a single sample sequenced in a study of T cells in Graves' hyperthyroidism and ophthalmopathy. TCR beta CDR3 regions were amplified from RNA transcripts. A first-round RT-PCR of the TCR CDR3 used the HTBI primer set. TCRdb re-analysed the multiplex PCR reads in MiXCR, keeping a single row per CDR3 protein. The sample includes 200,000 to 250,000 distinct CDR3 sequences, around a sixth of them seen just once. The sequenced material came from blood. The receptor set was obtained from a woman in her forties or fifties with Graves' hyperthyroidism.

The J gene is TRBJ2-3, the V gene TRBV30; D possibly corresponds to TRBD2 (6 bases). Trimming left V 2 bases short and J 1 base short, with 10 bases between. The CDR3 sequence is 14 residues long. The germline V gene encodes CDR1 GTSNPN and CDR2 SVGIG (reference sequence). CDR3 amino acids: CAWSLGGGTDTQYF. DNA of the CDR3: TGTGCCTGGAGTCTTGGAGGGGGCACAGATACGCAGTATTTT.

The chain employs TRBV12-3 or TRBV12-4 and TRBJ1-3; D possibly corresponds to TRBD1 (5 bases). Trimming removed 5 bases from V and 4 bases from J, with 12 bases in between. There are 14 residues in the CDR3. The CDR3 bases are TGTGCCAGCAGTCCACGGGGGGGAGGAAACACCATATATTTT. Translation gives CASSPRGGGNTIYF.